This T cell receptor (beta chain) was sequenced for a study of identical twins' blood T cells. Across the study: Around 53 million reads covered roughly 6 alpha-chain and roughly 6 beta-chain libraries. Study-wide results and limits: Twin repertoire similarity may partly reflect shared environment. Abundant TCRbeta CDR3s overlapped more between twins than with unrelated donors.

Germline V lookup: CDR1 MDHEN, CDR2 SYDVKM. V lost 4 bases and J 1 base, leaving 4 bases between the germline ends. This CDR3 contains 12 residues. TCRdb independently ran MiXCR on the 5' RACE reads; one entry per CDR3 protein. This sample yields 350,000 to 400,000 distinct CDR3 sequences, of which about 28% are seen a single time; 6.1% belongs to the top ten. All three twin pairs grew up together with likely shared infections and vaccines. There are many counts of this clonotype. No antigen is known for it. This TCR derives from a woman between 18 and 50 years old in good health. This rearrangement joins TRBV28 to TRBJ1-1; D not certain. Sample: PBMCs. Here the CDR3 reads CASSWANTEAFF. CDR3 nucleotides: TGTGCCAGCAGTTGGGCGAACACTGAAGCTTTCTTT.